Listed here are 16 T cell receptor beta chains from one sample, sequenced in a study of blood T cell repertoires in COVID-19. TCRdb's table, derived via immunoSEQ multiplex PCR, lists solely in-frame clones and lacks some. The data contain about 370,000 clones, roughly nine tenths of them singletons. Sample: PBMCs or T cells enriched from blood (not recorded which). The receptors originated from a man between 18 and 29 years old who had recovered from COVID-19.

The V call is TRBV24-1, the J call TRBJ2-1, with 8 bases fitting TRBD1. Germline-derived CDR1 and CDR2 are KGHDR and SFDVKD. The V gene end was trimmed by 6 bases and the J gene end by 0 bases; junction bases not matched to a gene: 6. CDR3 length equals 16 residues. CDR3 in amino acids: CATSRGQASSYNEQFF. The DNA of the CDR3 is TGTGCCACCAGTAGGGGACAGGCCAGCTCCTACAATGAGCAGTTCTTC.

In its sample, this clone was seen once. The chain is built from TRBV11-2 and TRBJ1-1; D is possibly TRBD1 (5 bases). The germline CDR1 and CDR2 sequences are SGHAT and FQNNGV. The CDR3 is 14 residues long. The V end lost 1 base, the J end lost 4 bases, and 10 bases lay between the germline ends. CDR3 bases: TGTGCCAGCAGCTTAGTGGGGGGGGGCACTGAAGCTTTCTTT. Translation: CASSLVGGGTEAFF.

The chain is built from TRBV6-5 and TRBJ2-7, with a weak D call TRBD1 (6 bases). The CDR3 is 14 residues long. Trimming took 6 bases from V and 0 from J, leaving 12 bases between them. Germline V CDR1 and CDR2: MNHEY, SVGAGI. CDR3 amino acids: CASRRNRDSYEQYF. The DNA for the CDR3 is TGTGCCAGCAGACGTAACAGGGACTCCTACGAGCAGTACTTC.

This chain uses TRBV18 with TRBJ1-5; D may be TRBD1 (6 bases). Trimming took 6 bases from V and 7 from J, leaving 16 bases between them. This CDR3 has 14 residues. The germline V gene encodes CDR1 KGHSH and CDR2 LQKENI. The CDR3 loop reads CASSPEQGDQPQHF. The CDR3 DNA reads TGTGCCAGCTCCCCGGAACAGGGAGACCAGCCCCAGCATTTT.

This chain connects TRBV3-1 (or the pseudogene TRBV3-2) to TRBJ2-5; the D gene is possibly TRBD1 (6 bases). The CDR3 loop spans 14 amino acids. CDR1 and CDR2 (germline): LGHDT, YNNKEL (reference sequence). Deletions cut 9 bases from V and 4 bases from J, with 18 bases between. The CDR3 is CASSMGAMRETQYF. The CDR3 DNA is TGTGCCAGTAGTATGGGGGCTATGAGAGAGACCCAGTACTTC.

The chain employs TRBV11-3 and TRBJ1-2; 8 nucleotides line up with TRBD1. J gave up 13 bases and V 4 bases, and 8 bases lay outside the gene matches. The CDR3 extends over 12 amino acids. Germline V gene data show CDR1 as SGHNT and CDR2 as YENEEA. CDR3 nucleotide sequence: TGTGCCAGCAGCTCCACCCAGGGGGCAGTCACCTTC. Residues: CASSSTQGAVTF.

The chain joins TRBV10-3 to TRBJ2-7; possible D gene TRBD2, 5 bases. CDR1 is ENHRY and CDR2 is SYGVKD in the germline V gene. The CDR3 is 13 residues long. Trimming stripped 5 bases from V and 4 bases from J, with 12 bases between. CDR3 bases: TGTGCCATCAGTCCGACGGGAACTTACGAGCAGTACTTC. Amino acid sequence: CAISPTGTYEQYF.

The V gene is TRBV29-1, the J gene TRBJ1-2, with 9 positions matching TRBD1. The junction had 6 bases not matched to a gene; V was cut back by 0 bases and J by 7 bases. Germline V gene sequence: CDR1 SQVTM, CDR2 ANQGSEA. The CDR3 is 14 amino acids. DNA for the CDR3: TGCAGCGTTGAAGATCGGGACAGGGTTACTGGCTACACCTTC. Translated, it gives CSVEDRDRVTGYTF.

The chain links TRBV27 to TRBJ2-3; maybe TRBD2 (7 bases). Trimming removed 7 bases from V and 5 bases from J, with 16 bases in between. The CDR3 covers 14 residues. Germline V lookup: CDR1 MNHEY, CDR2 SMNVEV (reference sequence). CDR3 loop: CASMKGGPVDTQYF. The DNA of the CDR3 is TGTGCCAGCATGAAGGGGGGGCCTGTAGATACGCAGTATTTT.

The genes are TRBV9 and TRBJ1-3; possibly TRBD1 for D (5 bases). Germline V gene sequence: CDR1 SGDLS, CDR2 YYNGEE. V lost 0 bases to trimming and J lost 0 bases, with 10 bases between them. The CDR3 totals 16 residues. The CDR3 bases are TGTGCCAGCAGCGTAGGACAGTTGAGCTCTGGAAACACCATATATTTT. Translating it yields CASSVGQLSSGNTIYF. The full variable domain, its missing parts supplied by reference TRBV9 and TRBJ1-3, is DSGVTQTPKHLITATGQRVTLRCSPRSGDLSVYWYQQSLDQGLQFLIQYYNGEERAKGNILERFSAQQFPDLHSELNLSSLELGDSALYFCASSVGQLSSGNTIYFGEGSWLTVV.

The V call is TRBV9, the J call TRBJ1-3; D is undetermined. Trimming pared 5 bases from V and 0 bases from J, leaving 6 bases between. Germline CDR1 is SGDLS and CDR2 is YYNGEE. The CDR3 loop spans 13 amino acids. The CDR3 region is CASSSDSGNTIYF. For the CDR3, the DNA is TGTGCCAGCAGTTCAGACTCTGGAAACACCATATATTTT.

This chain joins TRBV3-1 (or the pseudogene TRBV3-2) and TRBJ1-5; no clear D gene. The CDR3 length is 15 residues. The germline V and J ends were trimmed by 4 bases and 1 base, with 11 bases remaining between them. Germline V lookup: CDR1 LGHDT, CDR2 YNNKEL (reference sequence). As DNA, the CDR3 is TGTGCCAGCAGCCGGGAGGGTGGGAGCAATCAGCCCCAGCATTTT. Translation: CASSREGGSNQPQHF.

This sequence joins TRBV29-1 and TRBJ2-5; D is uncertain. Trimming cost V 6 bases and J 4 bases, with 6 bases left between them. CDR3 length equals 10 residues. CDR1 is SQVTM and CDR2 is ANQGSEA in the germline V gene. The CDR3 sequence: CSVRGETQYF. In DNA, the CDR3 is TGCAGCGTGAGAGGAGAGACCCAGTACTTC.

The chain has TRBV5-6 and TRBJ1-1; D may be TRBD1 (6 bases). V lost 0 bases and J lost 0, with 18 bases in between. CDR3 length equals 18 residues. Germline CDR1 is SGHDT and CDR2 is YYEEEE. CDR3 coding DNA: TGTGCCAGCAGCTTGGTCCCCTTCGGGGACACTATGAACACTGAAGCTTTCTTT. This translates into CASSLVPFGDTMNTEAFF.

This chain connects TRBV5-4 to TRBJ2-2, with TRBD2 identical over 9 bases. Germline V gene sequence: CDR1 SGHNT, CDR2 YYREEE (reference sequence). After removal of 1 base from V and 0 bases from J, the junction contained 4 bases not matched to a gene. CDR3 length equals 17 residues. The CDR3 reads CASSLSAGGTNTGELFF. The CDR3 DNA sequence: TGTGCCAGCAGCTTGTCGGCGGGGGGGACGAACACCGGGGAGCTGTTTTTT.

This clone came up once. The CDR3 is CASSLAGGQNTEAFF. The CDR3 DNA reads TGCGCCAGCAGCTTGGCCGGGGGGCAGAACACTGAAGCTTTCTTT. This chain links TRBV5-1 with TRBJ1-1, with D maybe TRBD1 (6 bases). The ends were cut back, 0 bases at V and 1 base at J, with 10 bases in the middle. The CDR3 sequence is 15 residues long. Germline CDR1 reads SGHRS; CDR2 reads YFSETQ.